Here is one T cell receptor (beta chain) with its context. The data belong to a study of T cell changes during pregnancy in multiple sclerosis. V dropped 4 bases and J dropped 4; count of bases not matched to a gene: 6. This CDR3 comprises 15 residues. Germline assignment: CDR1 SGHNT and CDR2 YYREEE (reference sequence). Measured with immunoSEQ multiplex PCR; TCRdb has only the in-frame clones, and not every one. This repertoire shows nearly 70,000 clones, about 90% found once; its top ten account for about 1.5%. The chain employs TRBV5-4 and TRBJ1-1; 11 bases map to TRBD1. This TCR came from a female donor in good health, enrolled as a control in a pregnancy study. The sample consisted of peripheral blood, taken in the second trimester of pregnancy. CDR3 coding DNA: TGTGCCAGCAGCCGGACAGGGGGCGTGGGCACTGAAGCTTTCTTT. This gives the protein CASSRTGGVGTEAFF.